This T cell receptor beta chain was profiled in a study of T cell clonality in common variable immunodeficiency. This clone was counted only a few times. What it recognizes is unknown. Read sequence stops 3 residues before the CDR3 end, and the germline J gene provides the missing end. Aged roughly 8 to 65 years, CVID subjects averaged around 40 years old. CVID subjects had received replacement immunoglobulin for at least one year. Study-level results: CVID subjects shared fewer TCRbeta clones than healthy controls did. CVID subjects had higher TCRbeta clonality than healthy controls, most marked in about a third. In common variable immunodeficiency, TCR beta chains reportedly carried fewer deletions and N-nucleotide insertions.

Between the trimmed V and J ends, which lost 5 bases and 1 base, there was a span of 14 bases. The CDR3 runs 14 residues. The germline V gene has CDR1 DFQATT and CDR2 SNEGSKA (reference sequence). Sequencing used immunoSEQ multiplex PCR; TCRdb keeps in-frame clones, though not all of them. The sample yields under 25,000 clones, without any singletons. Sequencing input: peripheral blood mononuclear cells. This chain joins TRBV20-1 and TRBJ1-1; possible D gene TRBD1, 5 bases. The receptor was derived from a human donor with common variable immunodeficiency. CDR3 DNA (partial): TGCAGTGCTTCAAGGGGAGTTTGGAACACTGAA. This gives the protein CSASRGVWNTE. The entire CDR3 protein is CSASRGVWNTEAFF.